The clone carrying this T cell receptor beta chain was found a few times. Its specificity is unknown. Trimming cost V 3 bases and J 6 bases, with 19 bases left between them. The CDR3 has 16 residues. This entry is derived from a study of response to subunit inactivated influenza vaccine. Study results and limitations: The authors suggested that few new T cells are recruited per seasonal influenza vaccination.

TCRdb called the RT-PCR reads again in MiXCR, with one record for every CDR3 protein. This sample has roughly 160,000 distinct CDR3 sequences; approximately 11% occur once, and the top ten carry around 33%. The chain is built from TRBV12-3 or TRBV12-4 and TRBJ2-3, with D possibly being TRBD2 (6 bases). Sequenced here: CD8+ T cells sorted from PBMCs, sampled roughly 24 months after vaccination. The source is a man aged 50 to 69 who received an inactivated influenza vaccine. The CDR3 coding sequence is TGTGCCAGCAGTTTCCCCAGGGACTTGATATCCGATACGCAGTATTTT. Translation gives CASSFPRDLISDTQYF.